The T cell receptor (beta chain) described here comes from a study of cytomegalovirus exposure and HLA in healthy donors (dated by TCRdb to 2016 to 2017). In terms of the full investigation: A later analysis indicated that the 120 or so validation repertoires were generated on the platform also employed for the 720 or so repertoires of the first cohort. In addition to the first cohort of roughly 670 subjects, a separate validation cohort of over 90 different subjects was used. To predict cytomegalovirus infection status, the study brought together high-throughput TCR immunosequencing, statistical association of individual TCRs with disease status, and machine learning. The study was designed to test whether signatures of past pathogen exposure could be identified by cataloging public T cell receptors.

Worth noting for this clone: The antigen it binds to is not known. No much larger clone is present one base from it, and per-base qualities are unavailable.

Trimming at the junction amounts to 7 bases on V and 5 bases on J, and the germline ends lie 12 bases apart. The CDR3 runs 13 amino acids, cysteine and phenylalanine included. Just CDR3 DNA is preserved here, 39 bases in frame from base 1. For CDR1 and CDR2, the germline V gene lists SGHRS and YFSETQ. The donors were included in the validation cohort of 120 subjects, a group kept apart from the roughly 690-subject first cohort. Receptors were amplified or captured by the immunoSEQ multiplex PCR assay. As for the authors' bioinformatics: A statistical classification framework was developed to diagnose cytomegalovirus status using the catalog of TCR beta chain sequences. Not all clones reach the TCRdb copy of this immuneACCESS table, which keeps in-frame sequences only. Checked studies attribute under half of the gap to unresolved V genes and leave the rest unexplained. V and J calls and clone size follow that table, whereas D and trimming were derived from the DNA. The sample yields over 200,000 clones; around 89% were counted once. The top ten clones comprise 0.35% to 0.4% of the sample.

What the research found in general, with its limitations: Cytomegalovirus status was reported to be diagnosed by the classifier with high specificity and sensitivity in both the original and validation cohorts. Subsequent analysis determined that TCRs grouped into clusters in the first cohort also showed a tendency toward co-occurrence across the roughly 110 validation repertoires, and approximately 94% of cluster scores exceeded 0. Most TCR sequences were observed very rarely across donors, whereas some public TCRs were present in many individuals. In vitro tests confirmed that a few of the cytomegalovirus-associated TCR beta chains recognize cytomegalovirus antigens. The authors suggested that the approach could potentially be generalized to other disease states and immunological phenotypes. A later analysis lacked HLA typing for the validation cohort, so it scored co-occurrence in that cohort across all 110 or so repertoires. The study gave a list of roughly 150 TCR beta chains associated with cytomegalovirus.

The sequencing sample was made of PBMCs. The sequence is built from TRBV5-1 and TRBJ2-2; a tentative D call is TRBD2 (5 bases match). The clonotype originates from a woman aged 18-29 years in good health and CMV-seronegative. The base sequence is TGCGCCAGCGGGCCGGGCGGGACCGGGGAGCTGTTTTTT. Its translation is CASGPGGTGELFF.